This T cell receptor (beta chain) emerged from a study of T cell responses to AZD1222 COVID-19 vaccine. Study-level points and caveats: Repertoires were obtained solely post-peak T cell response. With two AZD1222 doses given, Spike-specific TCR breadth and depth both rose.

About this clone itself: The antigen is unknown.

Clones were sequenced by immunoSEQ multiplex PCR, and TCRdb holds only the in-frame ones, with some missing. The sample shows about 170,000 clones, 75% to 90% of them seen only once. The CDR3 has 16 amino acids. Per the germline V gene, CDR1 is MNHEY and CDR2 is SVGAGI. The V and J ends lost 0 bases and 0 bases respectively, with 11 bases between them. This sample comprised peripheral blood, obtained 28 days after the second dose of the MenACWY control vaccine. The chain carries TRBV6-5 and TRBJ1-1; D unclear. This TCR came from an adult who received the MenACWY meningococcal vaccine as a control. The CDR3 region is CASSYSPLGMNTEAFF. The DNA for the CDR3 is TGTGCCAGCAGTTACTCCCCCTTAGGGATGAACACTGAAGCTTTCTTT.